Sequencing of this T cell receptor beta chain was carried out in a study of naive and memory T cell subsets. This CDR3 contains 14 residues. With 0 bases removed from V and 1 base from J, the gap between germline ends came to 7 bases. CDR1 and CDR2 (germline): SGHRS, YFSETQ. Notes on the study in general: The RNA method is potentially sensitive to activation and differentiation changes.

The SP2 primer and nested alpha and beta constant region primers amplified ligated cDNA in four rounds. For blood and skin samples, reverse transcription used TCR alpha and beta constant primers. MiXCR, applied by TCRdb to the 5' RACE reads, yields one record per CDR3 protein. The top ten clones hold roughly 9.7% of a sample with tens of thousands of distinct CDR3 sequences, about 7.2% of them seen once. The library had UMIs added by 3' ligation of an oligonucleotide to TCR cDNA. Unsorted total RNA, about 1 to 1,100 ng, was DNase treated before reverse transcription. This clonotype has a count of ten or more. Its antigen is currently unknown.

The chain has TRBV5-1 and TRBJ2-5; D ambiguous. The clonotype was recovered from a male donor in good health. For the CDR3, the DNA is TGCGCCAGCAGCTTGGGTTCGCCCCAAGAGACCCAGTACTTC. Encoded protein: CASSLGSPQETQYF.